The sequence of this T cell receptor (beta chain) was determined in a study of cytomegalovirus exposure and HLA in healthy donors (dated by TCRdb to about 2017). At the level of the whole study: An earlier analysis of several hundred of the donors reported about 250 Gb of sequence data and 120 million or so unique TCR beta sequences from some 180 million T cells. Rather than drawing on any new phenotypic data, the later analysis identified candidate immune exposures from TCR beta sequences and the way those sequences occurred across donors. About five DR-DQ haplotypes were treated as single units for association and clustering because of strong linkage in the cohort. Typing coverage differed by locus: A, B, C, DRB1 and DQB1 were typed in about 620-640 donors, DQA1 in roughly 510, DPA1 in 606, and DPB1 in just under 480. A later analysis re-examined previously published TCR beta repertoires from 500 to 700 donors and added high-resolution HLA genotyping to investigate patterns of TCR occurrence. The T cell repertoires of roughly 660 subjects were profiled by immunosequencing and related to cytomegalovirus serostatus. To predict cytomegalovirus infection status, the study brought together high-throughput TCR immunosequencing, statistical association of individual TCRs with disease status, and machine learning. An early release covering 500 to 750 HLA-typed donors comprised approximately 300 gigabases of sequencing data and 85 million to 100 million unique TCR sequences. All discovery cohort repertoires had been generated using a single sequencing platform. A separate validation cohort of 100 to 150 different subjects was used in addition to the roughly 720-subject first cohort. Across around 400 genotyped donors of the cohort, an average of roughly 230,000 unique TCR beta nucleotide sequences per donor were sequenced, and approximately 17% of those sequences were non-productive. Alongside the repertoire data, information on donor age, sex, ethnicity and CMV serostatus was compiled. The study aimed to test whether cataloging public T cell receptors could reveal signatures of past pathogen exposure. Of the 300 to 450 genotyped donors, less than 85% were placed in the genetic ancestry cluster associated with self-reported Caucasian donors. In a later genetic analysis, genome-wide SNP genotypes for about 55% of the roughly 700 donors were used, and that subset was treated as a discovery cohort. An earlier analysis of 587 of the donors used high-throughput TCR beta sequencing to judge whether each TCR beta V gene segment behaved as functional or pseudogenic. HLA typing covered class I and class II loci at four-digit resolution.

The cohort comprised fewer than 750 healthy bone marrow donors. At the time of sampling, every cohort member was nominally healthy, though immune exposures that went unrecorded were likely present. The donor was CMV seronegative and was included in the group of around 320 seronegative cohort members. Every donor gave a peripheral blood sample, and the peripheral blood mononuclear cells from that sample were used for TCR beta sequencing. The Qiagen DNeasy Blood Extraction Kit was used to extract genomic DNA from the blood cell samples. Notes on this clone: Its recognized antigen is unknown. There are no base qualities to consult, and no much larger clone falls within one base.

The germline V gene sets CDR1 to SGHDT and CDR2 to YYEEEE. From its cysteine to its phenylalanine, the CDR3 spans 17 amino acids. The kept DNA is CDR3 alone, 51 bases in frame from the first base. V loses 6 bases at its end and J loses 1 base; junction bases beyond the gene matches: 4. Libraries came from the immunoSEQ multiplex PCR assay. The multiplex PCR relied on a mix of 60 forward primers for TCR Vbeta segments and 13 reverse primers for TCR Jbeta segments. Amplification of the CDR3 region of rearranged TCR beta genes was performed with a multiplex PCR assay on genomic DNA. The Illumina HiSeq System was used to sequence the amplified TCR beta libraries as 87-base-pair reads. In the original analysis: A later analysis counted about 76 million unique TCR beta chains across the 700 or so repertoires, and about 10 million of these chains were shared by at least two donors. Raw reads were error-corrected and collapsed into unique sequences by a nearest-neighbor algorithm in which closely related sequences were merged to remove PCR and sequencing errors. To assign V, D and J gene segments, CDR3 sequences were aligned to IMGT reference sequences. For a sequence to be retained, at least a six-nucleotide match to both a V gene segment and a J gene segment was required. Rearrangements were called productive when the CDR3 lacked stop codons and stayed in frame with V and J; all others were non-productive. Following IMGT convention, CDR3 was defined as the stretch from the second conserved V-encoded cysteine to the conserved J-encoded phenylalanine. Sequences without an unambiguous match to a single V gene segment were excluded from the earlier analysis of almost 600 of the donors. In an earlier analysis of some 590 of the donors, V segments were called functional above 56.7% productive rearrangements and were called segregating when the between-donor standard deviation exceeded 5%. A statistical classification framework was built for diagnosing cytomegalovirus status from the catalog of TCR beta chain sequences. In a later analysis, TCR nucleotide sequences were compared against IMGT/GENE-DB human TR gene sequences so that V and J genes could be assigned. Using the TCRdist pipeline, a later analysis assigned CDR3 sequences along with most-parsimonious VDJ recombination scenarios. In a later analysis, each TCR beta chain was defined by its CDR3 amino acid sequence together with its V-gene family, and reads without a unique V-gene family were excluded. As a way to deal with suspected cross-contamination and a sequencing artifact, a later analysis dropped 500 to 700 nucleotide sequences that were highly shared and had low generation probability. For each public chain, a later analysis derived a clonal expansion index from normalized ranks of inferred template counts within each repertoire. In a later analysis, generation probabilities were computed with a VDJ recombination model fitted to out-of-frame rearrangements, and the resulting probabilities were checked against IGoR. In a later analysis, TCR-TCR, TCR-HLA and TCR-CMV co-occurrence was scored with hypergeometric tests, and a repertoire-size bias correction was applied to TCR pairs. In a later analysis, false discovery rates were estimated by permuting HLA or CMV assignments 20 times. A later analysis grouped co-occurring TCRs with DBSCAN, adding TCRdist sequence similarity when clustering within HLA-allele-positive subsets. For co-occurrence clustering, repertoires with fewer than 30,000 or more than 120,000 public chains were excluded, along with about five repertoires with anomalous nucleotide sharing. The source is immuneACCESS, and TCRdb retained only in-frame sequences with V and J called. Part of the clones is not carried over; for the studies checked, unresolved V genes explain less than half of this, and the remainder is unexplained. D and trimming were read from the DNA, whereas the V and J calls and clone size are those reported in that table. The sample table records about 160,000 clones; roughly 80% of these occur just once. 1.5% to 2% of the sample is taken by the ten largest.

What the authors observed across the whole study: The presence/absence analyses assumed that sequencing depth was roughly uniform across donors, and that assumption may not be true. According to a later analysis, parvovirus B19, influenza, CMV and Epstein-Barr virus appeared linked to several top co-occurrence clusters. The classifier was reported to diagnose cytomegalovirus status with high specificity and sensitivity in both the original and validation cohorts. Correlated functional status among segregating V segments might be attributable to linkage disequilibrium, but an unknown experimental factor could not be ruled out. A later analysis found that most CMV-associated TCR beta chains appeared HLA-restricted, with HLA associations seemingly driven largely by CMV exposure. At a false discovery rate of 0.05, a later analysis linked under 20,000 TCR beta sequences to specific HLA alleles. V-gene and J-gene trimming of TCR beta chains was associated with a missense DCLRE1C variant in a later genetic analysis, and the association was replicated in an independent cohort. In a later analysis, HLA-associated TCR beta chains showed more clonal expansion and lower generation probabilities than non-associated chains that were equally common. Assigning TCR associations to individual alleles was difficult when HLA alleles, especially DR and DQ, strongly co-occurred. The 87-base-pair reads could not distinguish some IMGT-functional V segments, including TRBV6-2 and TRBV6-3, so those segments were excluded. A later analysis found that TCR association rates varied across HLA loci, with DRB1 alleles showing the most associated TCRs and HLA-C alleles the fewest. A few of the identified cytomegalovirus-associated TCR beta chains were confirmed in vitro to be specific for cytomegalovirus antigens. A cluster of highly shared sequence variants was judged likely to represent a technical artifact of the sequencing pipeline. Because some donors lacked HLA typing at each locus, the association tests relied only on the typed subset. The study listed over 150 TCR beta chains as associated with cytomegalovirus. In an earlier analysis of about 550 of the donors, most TCR beta V segments were observed in productive rearrangements about 87% or about 30% of the time, broadly matching IMGT annotations. While some public TCRs were present in many individuals, most TCR sequences turned up only very rarely across donors. In a later genetic analysis, fewer N-insertions in productive TCRs were reported among donors in an Asian-associated ancestry cluster than the approximately 630-donor mean. A further reported finding was that TCR beta sequences accurately predicted the HLA-A and HLA-B alleles for most subjects in the first cohort. The earlier analysis of some 540 of the donors excluded around 17 rarely observed V segments, including chromosome 9 orphons, because counts were too low. The cohort was sequenced for TCR beta chains only, and without alpha or paired-chain data the features that could be detected were limited. The only immune exposure information available for the cohort was CMV serostatus. According to the authors, the approach could potentially be generalized to other disease states and immunological phenotypes.

The rearranged segments are TRBV5-6 and TRBJ2-1; TRBD2 fits 16 bases in the junction. This sequence was found in a man younger than 35 in good health and CMV-seronegative. Source material: PBMCs. The DNA is as follows: TGTGCCAGCAACACGGGACTAGCGGGAGGGTCCTACAATGAGCAGTTCTTC. This gives the protein CASNTGLAGGSYNEQFF.